This is a list of T cell receptor beta chains from one sample in a study of blood T cell repertoires in COVID-19. The repertoire was sequenced with immunoSEQ multiplex PCR; TCRdb's copy has only in-frame clones and lacks some. The table lists about 270,000 clones, under 95% of them singletons. Input material: PBMCs or T cells enriched from blood (not recorded which). The receptors originated from a middle-aged man who had been exposed to COVID-19. Each CDR3 is given with its conserved first and last residue. The D gene is left open where the match is weak. Clone size is not always given. Where it is, it says once, few, many or a class for expanded clones.

v_call: TRBV4-3; d_call: TRBD1; clone_size: NA; j_call: TRBJ1-6; cdr3_length: 14; cdr3_nt: TGCGCCAGCAGGGAAGGACAGGGGAATTCACCCCTCCACTTT; cdr3_aa: CASREGQGNSPLHF
v_call: TRBV21-1; d_call: NA; clone_size: NA; j_call: TRBJ2-1; cdr3_length: 16; cdr3_nt: TGTGCCAGCATAGACAGGGAAATCGTTCGATACAATGAGCAGTTCTTC; cdr3_aa: CASIDREIVRYNEQFF
v_call: TRBV28; d_call: TRBD1; clone_size: NA; j_call: TRBJ1-2; cdr3_length: 15; cdr3_nt: TGTGCCAGCAGGCTTCCGGGACAGGGGATGAATGGCTACACCTTC; cdr3_aa: CASRLPGQGMNGYTF
v_call: TRBV7-8; d_call: TRBD1; clone_size: NA; j_call: TRBJ2-7; cdr3_length: 16; cdr3_nt: TGTGCCAGCAGCTCTGCACCTAGGACAGGGGGCTACGAGCAGTACTTC; cdr3_aa: CASSSAPRTGGYEQYF
v_call: TRBV29-1; d_call: NA; clone_size: once; j_call: TRBJ2-1; cdr3_length: 14; cdr3_nt: TGCAGCGTGGGGGGTAGGGGGCGTTACAATGAGCAGTTCTTC; cdr3_aa: CSVGGRGRYNEQFF
v_call: TRBV29-1; d_call: TRBD1; clone_size: NA; j_call: TRBJ2-1; cdr3_length: 18; cdr3_nt: TGCAGCGTTGAACGGGGGGACAGGGGATACTTCTCCTACAATGAGCAGTTCTTC; cdr3_aa: CSVERGDRGYFSYNEQFF
v_call: TRBV19; d_call: NA; clone_size: NA; j_call: TRBJ1-2; cdr3_length: 16; cdr3_nt: TGTGCCAGTAGTTTAAACAGGGTGAGGTCTAACTATGGCTACACCTTC; cdr3_aa: CASSLNRVRSNYGYTF
v_call: TRBV7-6; d_call: TRBD2; clone_size: NA; j_call: TRBJ2-7; cdr3_length: 16; cdr3_nt: TGTGCCAGCAGCCCTCTGCAGACTAGCGCGCTTGAGGAGCAGTACTTC; cdr3_aa: CASSPLQTSALEEQYF
v_call: TRBV7-2; d_call: TRBD1; clone_size: NA; j_call: TRBJ2-2; cdr3_length: 17; cdr3_nt: TGTGCCAGCAGCCAAAGATGGGGGACAGGGAGGCCCGGGGAGCTGTTTTTT; cdr3_aa: CASSQRWGTGRPGELFF
v_call: TRBV7-9; d_call: NA; clone_size: NA; j_call: TRBJ2-5; cdr3_length: 14; cdr3_nt: TGTGCCAGCAGCTCCTTTGGACAGAGAGAGACCCAGTACTTC; cdr3_aa: CASSSFGQRETQYF
v_call: TRBV7-9; d_call: NA; clone_size: NA; j_call: TRBJ2-1; cdr3_length: 13; cdr3_nt: TGTGCCAGCAGCGGGAGACCCTACAATGAGCAGTTCTTC; cdr3_aa: CASSGRPYNEQFF
v_call: TRBV27; d_call: TRBD2; clone_size: few; j_call: TRBJ2-7; cdr3_length: 15; cdr3_nt: TGTGCCAGCAGTACCACTAGCGGGCTAGGCTACGAGCAGTACTTC; cdr3_aa: CASSTTSGLGYEQYF
v_call: TRBV3-1/TRBV3-2; d_call: TRBD2; clone_size: NA; j_call: TRBJ2-1; cdr3_length: 18; cdr3_nt: TGTGCCAGCACCTCATTAAGCGGGGGAGCTTTCTCCTACAATGAGCAGTTCTTC; cdr3_aa: CASTSLSGGAFSYNEQFF
v_call: TRBV11-2; d_call: NA; clone_size: NA; j_call: TRBJ1-1; cdr3_length: 13; cdr3_nt: TGTGCCAGCAGCTTAGCCAGGAACACTGAAGCTTTCTTT; cdr3_aa: CASSLARNTEAFF
v_call: TRBV7-2; d_call: TRBD1; clone_size: NA; j_call: TRBJ2-7; cdr3_length: 15; cdr3_nt: TGTGCCAGCAGCCGTACGACAGGGTGGGAGTACGAGCAGTACTTC; cdr3_aa: CASSRTTGWEYEQYF
v_call: TRBV6-2/TRBV6-3; d_call: NA; clone_size: NA; j_call: TRBJ2-5; cdr3_length: 14; cdr3_nt: TGTGCCAGCAGTTACTCGAGACAGTTGGAGACCCAGTACTTC; cdr3_aa: CASSYSRQLETQYF